A selection of T cell receptor beta chains follows, all from one sample in a study of blood T cell repertoires in COVID-19. Generated by immunoSEQ multiplex PCR, the TCRdb table keeps only in-frame clones and is missing some. This sample has a few hundred thousand clones, with around 86% found just once. The sequenced sample consisted of PBMCs or T cells enriched from blood (not recorded which). These receptors came from a man aged 25-40 years in a cohort exposed to, infected with or recovered from COVID-19 (not recorded which). The CDR3 runs from the conserved cysteine through the conserved F or W. A D gene is named only where the DNA matches it firmly. Only part of the rows carry a size: once, few, many, or a class if the clone is expanded.

>TRBJ2-1|NA|NA|17|TRBV5-1
TGCGCCAGCAGCTTTGCGGGGACGGGACGCTCCTACAATGAGCAGTTCTTC
CASSFAGTGRSYNEQFF
>TRBJ2-3|NA|TRBD2|15|TRBV7-3
TGTGCCAGCAGCTTACTAGCGGCTTCCACAGATACGCAGTATTTT
CASSLLAASTDTQYF
>TRBJ2-7|NA|TRBD1|15|TRBV6-5
TGTGCCAGCAGTTACTCTAGGGGACAGCTCTACGAGCAGTACTTC
CASSYSRGQLYEQYF
>TRBJ2-3|NA|NA|15|TRBV11-2
TGTGCCAGCAGCTTAGAAGGGGGAGGGCTAGATACGCAGTATTTT
CASSLEGGGLDTQYF
>TRBJ2-1|NA|TRBD2|16|TRBV28
TGTGCCAGCAGCATTTTTTTAAGCGGGAGAGTGAATGAGCAGTTCTTC
CASSIFLSGRVNEQFF
>TRBJ1-1|NA|TRBD1|14|TRBV29-1
TGCAGCGTCGGAGGGACAGGGGGGAACACTGAAGCTTTCTTT
CSVGGTGGNTEAFF
>TRBJ1-3|NA|NA|14|TRBV7-9
TGTGCCAGCAGCCGGGACTCAGTCGGAAACACCATATATTTT
CASSRDSVGNTIYF
>TRBJ2-6|NA|NA|15|TRBV24-1
TGTGCCACCAGTGATTATCGGGTTGGGGCCAACGTCCTGACTTTC
CATSDYRVGANVLTF
>TRBJ1-1|once|NA|16|TRBV27
TGTGCCAGCAGTTTTCAGACAGGACCTTGGAACACTGAAGCTTTCTTT
CASSFQTGPWNTEAFF
>TRBJ1-3|NA|NA|14|TRBV23-1
TGCGCCAGCAGTCATCGGTTCTCTGGAAACACCATATATTTT
CASSHRFSGNTIYF
>TRBJ1-3|NA|NA|14|TRBV29-1
TGCAGCGTTCTGCCCCCAGGGGCTGGAAACACCATATATTTT
CSVLPPGAGNTIYF
>TRBJ2-1|NA|NA|17|TRBV9
TGTGCCAGCAGCGCCGGGACTGGATCGGGGGCCTACAATGAGCAGTTCTTC
CASSAGTGSGAYNEQFF
>TRBJ2-1|once|TRBD2|16|TRBV7-2
TGTGCCAGCAGCTTCCAATCGGGACTAGCGAGGAATGAGCAGTTCTTC
CASSFQSGLARNEQFF
>TRBJ2-7|NA|NA|14|TRBV29-1
TGCAGCGTTGAAGATCCCAGCGGCTCCTACGAGCAGTACTTC
CSVEDPSGSYEQYF
>TRBJ1-3|NA|TRBD1|15|TRBV7-2
TGTGCCAGCAGCGTGGACAGGAACTCTGGAAACACCATATATTTT
CASSVDRNSGNTIYF
>TRBJ2-2|NA|NA|14|TRBV11-3
TGTGCCAGCAGCTTAGTATCGGGGACCGGGGAGCTGTTTTTT
CASSLVSGTGELFF
>TRBJ1-1|NA|NA|15|TRBV6-5
TGTGCCAGCAGTACCCTTTTGGTGGCCCGGGAGAGGGCTTTCTTT
CASSTLLVARERAFF
>TRBJ2-3|NA|TRBD2|18|TRBV9
TGTGCCAGCAGCGTACAGGCGGCGGGAGGGTTTAACACAGATACGCAGTATTTT
CASSVQAAGGFNTDTQYF
>TRBJ2-7|NA|TRBD1|17|TRBV28
TGTGCCAGCAGTTCCACCAGGACAGGGGCAAAATTCTACGAGCAGTACTTC
CASSSTRTGAKFYEQYF
>TRBJ1-3|NA|NA|15|TRBV6-5
TGTGCCAGCAGTCCCCGGAGGGAATCTGGAAACACCATATATTTT
CASSPRRESGNTIYF
>TRBJ2-7|NA|TRBD2|15|TRBV5-4
TGTGCCAGCAGCCCTAGCGGGGTAAGCTCCTACGAGCAGTACTTC
CASSPSGVSSYEQYF
>TRBJ2-5|few|NA|16|TRBV7-9
TGTGCCAGCAGCTCCGGACAGGGACTATACCAAGAGACCCAGTACTTC
CASSSGQGLYQETQYF
>TRBJ2-5|NA|TRBD1|14|TRBV6-5
TGTGCCAGCAGAGGGACAGGGGGAGAAGAGACCCAGTACTTC
CASRGTGGEETQYF
>TRBJ2-3|NA|TRBD2|16|TRBV5-1
TGCGCCAGCAGCCTCATCATCGGGAGGTACACAGATACGCAGTATTTT
CASSLIIGRYTDTQYF
>TRBJ2-1|NA|TRBD2|19|TRBV5-1
TGCGCCAGCAGCTTGGGGGGACTAGCGGGAGTTACATCCTGGAATGAGCAGTTCTTC
CASSLGGLAGVTSWNEQFF
>TRBJ2-5|once|NA|13|TRBV2
TGTGCCAGCAGCGCGCCAATGCAAGAGACCCAGTACTTC
CASSAPMQETQYF
>TRBJ2-5|NA|TRBD2|19|TRBV28
TGTGCCAGCAGTTTACCCCTCGGGCAAGCGGGAGGGCCTCGGGGGGGCCAGTACTTC
CASSLPLGQAGGPRGGQYF
>TRBJ1-2|NA|NA|11|TRBV20-1
TGCAGTGCCCCCCAGAACTATGGCTACACCTTC
CSAPQNYGYTF
>TRBJ2-7|NA|TRBD1|15|TRBV6-5
TGTGCCAGCAAACCCCGGACAGGGCGGGTGGACGAGCAGTACTTC
CASKPRTGRVDEQYF